The subject of this entry is one T cell receptor beta chain. Its antigen remains unidentified. A much larger clone lies a single base off, so this may be a read error. CDR3 size: 15 residues. Germline-derived CDR1 and CDR2 are SGHTA and FQGTGA. V gave up 5 bases and J gave up 2 bases, with 13 bases separating them. RNA transcripts were the template for amplifying TCR beta CDR3 regions. During a first-round RT-PCR of the TCR CDR3, the HTBI primer set was used. One entry per CDR3 protein, called by TCRdb with MiXCR from the multiplex PCR reads. This sample carries about 760,000 distinct CDR3 sequences, over 35% of them seen once, and the ten largest clones take around 30%. These data come from a study of T cells in Graves' hyperthyroidism and ophthalmopathy. Overall study findings and caveats: Blood also held most thyroid clonotypes expanded beyond 0.001.

The sample consisted of blood. The rearrangement joins TRBV7-3 to TRBJ1-3; D remains unclear. The TCR comes from a woman in her 40s with Graves' hyperthyroidism. CDR3 loop: CASSPDSNPGNTIYF. The CDR3 DNA follows: TGTGCCAGCAGCCCGGACTCAAACCCTGGAAACACCATATATTTT.